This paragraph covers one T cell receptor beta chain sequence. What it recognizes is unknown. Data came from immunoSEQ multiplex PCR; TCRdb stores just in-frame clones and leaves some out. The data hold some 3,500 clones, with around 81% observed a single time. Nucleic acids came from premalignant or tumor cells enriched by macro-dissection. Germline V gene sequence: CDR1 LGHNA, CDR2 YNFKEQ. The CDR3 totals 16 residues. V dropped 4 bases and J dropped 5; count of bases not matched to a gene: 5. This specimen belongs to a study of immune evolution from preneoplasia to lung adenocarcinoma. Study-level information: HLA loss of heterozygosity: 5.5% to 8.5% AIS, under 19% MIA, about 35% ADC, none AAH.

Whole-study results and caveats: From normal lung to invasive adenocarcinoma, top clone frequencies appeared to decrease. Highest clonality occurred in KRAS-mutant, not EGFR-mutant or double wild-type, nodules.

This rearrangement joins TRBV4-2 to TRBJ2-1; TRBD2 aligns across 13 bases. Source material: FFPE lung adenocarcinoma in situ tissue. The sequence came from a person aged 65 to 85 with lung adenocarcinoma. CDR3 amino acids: CASSPLTSGRNNEQFF. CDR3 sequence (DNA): TGTGCCAGCAGCCCGCTGACTAGCGGGAGGAACAATGAGCAGTTCTTC.